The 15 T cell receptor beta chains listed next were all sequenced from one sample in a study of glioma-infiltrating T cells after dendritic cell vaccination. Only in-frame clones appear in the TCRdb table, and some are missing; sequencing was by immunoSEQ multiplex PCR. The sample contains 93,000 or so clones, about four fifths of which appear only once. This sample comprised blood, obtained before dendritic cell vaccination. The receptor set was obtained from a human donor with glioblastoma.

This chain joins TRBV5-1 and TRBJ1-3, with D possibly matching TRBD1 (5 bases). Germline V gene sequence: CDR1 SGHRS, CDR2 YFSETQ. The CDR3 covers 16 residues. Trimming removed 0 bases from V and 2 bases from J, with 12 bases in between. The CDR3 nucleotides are TGCGCCAGCAGCTTGGGGAACTCAGGGACTGGAAACACCATATATTTT. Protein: CASSLGNSGTGNTIYF.

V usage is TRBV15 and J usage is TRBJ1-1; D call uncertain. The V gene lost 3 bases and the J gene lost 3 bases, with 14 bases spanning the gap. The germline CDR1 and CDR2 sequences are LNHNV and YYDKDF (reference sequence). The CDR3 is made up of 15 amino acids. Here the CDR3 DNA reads TGTGCCACCAGCAGCTCCCACTCAGCGGACACTGAAGCTTTCTTT. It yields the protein CATSSSHSADTEAFF.

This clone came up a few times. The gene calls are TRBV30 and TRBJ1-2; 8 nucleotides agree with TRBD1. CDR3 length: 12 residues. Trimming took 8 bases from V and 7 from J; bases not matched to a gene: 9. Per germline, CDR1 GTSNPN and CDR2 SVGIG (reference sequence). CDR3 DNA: TGTGCCCTTGAGCAGGGGGCGGGTGGCTACACCTTC. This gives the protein CALEQGAGGYTF.

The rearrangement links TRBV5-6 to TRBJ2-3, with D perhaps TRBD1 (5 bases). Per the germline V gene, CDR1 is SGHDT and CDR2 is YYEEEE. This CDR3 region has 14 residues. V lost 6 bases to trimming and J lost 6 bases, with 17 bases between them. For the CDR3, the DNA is TGTGCCAGCATCCGCCAGGGATTCGTTGATACGCAGTATTTT. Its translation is CASIRQGFVDTQYF.

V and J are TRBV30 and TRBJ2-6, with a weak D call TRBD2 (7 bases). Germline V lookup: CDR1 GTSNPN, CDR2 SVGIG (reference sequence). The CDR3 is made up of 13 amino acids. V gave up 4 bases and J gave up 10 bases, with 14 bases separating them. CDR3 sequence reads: CAWNRGATNVLTF. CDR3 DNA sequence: TGTGCCTGGAACCGGGGGGCCACAAACGTCCTGACTTTC. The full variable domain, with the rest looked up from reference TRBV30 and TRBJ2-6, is SQTIHQWPATLVQPVGSPLSLECTVEGTSNPNLYWYRQAAGRGLQLLFYSVGIGQISSEVPQNLSASRPQDRQFILSSKKLLLSDSGFYLCAWNRGATNVLTFGAGSRLTVL.

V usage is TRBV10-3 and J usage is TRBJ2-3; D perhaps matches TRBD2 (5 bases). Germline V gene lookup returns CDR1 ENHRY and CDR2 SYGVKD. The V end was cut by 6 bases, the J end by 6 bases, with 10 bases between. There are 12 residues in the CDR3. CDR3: CAIRPGGDTQYF. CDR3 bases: TGTGCCATCAGACCGGGCGGGGATACGCAGTATTTT.

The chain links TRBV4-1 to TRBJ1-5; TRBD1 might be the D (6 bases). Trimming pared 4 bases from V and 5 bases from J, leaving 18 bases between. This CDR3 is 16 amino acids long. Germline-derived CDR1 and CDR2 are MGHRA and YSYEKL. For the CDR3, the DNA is TGCGCCAGCAGCCCCCCCGGGGGGCTTAGTTATCAGCCCCAGCATTTT. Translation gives CASSPPGGLSYQPQHF.

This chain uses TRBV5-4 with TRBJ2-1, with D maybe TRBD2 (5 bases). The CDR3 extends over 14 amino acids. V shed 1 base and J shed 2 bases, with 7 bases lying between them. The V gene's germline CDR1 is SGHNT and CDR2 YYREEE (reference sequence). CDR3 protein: CASSLTRTYNEQFF. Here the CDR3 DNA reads TGTGCCAGCAGCTTGACTAGGACCTACAATGAGCAGTTCTTC.

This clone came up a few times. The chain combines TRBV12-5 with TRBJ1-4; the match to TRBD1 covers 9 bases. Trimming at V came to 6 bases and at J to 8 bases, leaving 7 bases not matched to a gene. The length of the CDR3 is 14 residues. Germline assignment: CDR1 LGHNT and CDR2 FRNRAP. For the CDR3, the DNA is TGTGCTAGTGGGGAGGGACAGGGCGAGGAAAAACTGTTTTTT. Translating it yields CASGEGQGEEKLFF.

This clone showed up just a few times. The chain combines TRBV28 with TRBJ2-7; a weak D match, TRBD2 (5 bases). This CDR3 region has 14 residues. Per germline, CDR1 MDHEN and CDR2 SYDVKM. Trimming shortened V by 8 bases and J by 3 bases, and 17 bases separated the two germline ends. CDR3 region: CASSPSGDNYEQYF. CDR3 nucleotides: TGTGCCAGCTCCCCCTCCGGGGATAACTACGAGCAGTACTTC.

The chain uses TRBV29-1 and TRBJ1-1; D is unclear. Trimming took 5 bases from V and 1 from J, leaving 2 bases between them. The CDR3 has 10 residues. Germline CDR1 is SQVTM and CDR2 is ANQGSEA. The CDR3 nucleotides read TGCAGCGTTCAGAACACTGAAGCTTTCTTT. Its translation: CSVQNTEAFF.

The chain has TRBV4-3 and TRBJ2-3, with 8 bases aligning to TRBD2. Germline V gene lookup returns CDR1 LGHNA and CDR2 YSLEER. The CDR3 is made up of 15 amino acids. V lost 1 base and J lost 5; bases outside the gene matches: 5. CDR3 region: CASSQAGTSQDTQYF. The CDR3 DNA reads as TGCGCCAGCAGCCAAGCCGGGACTAGTCAAGATACGCAGTATTTT.

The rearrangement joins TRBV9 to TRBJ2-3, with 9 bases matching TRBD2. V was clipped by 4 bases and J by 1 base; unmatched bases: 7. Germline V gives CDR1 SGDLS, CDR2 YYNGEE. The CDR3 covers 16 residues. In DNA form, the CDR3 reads TGTGCCAGCAGCCCATTGGCTAGCGGGGGCACAGATACGCAGTATTTT. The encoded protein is CASSPLASGGTDTQYF.

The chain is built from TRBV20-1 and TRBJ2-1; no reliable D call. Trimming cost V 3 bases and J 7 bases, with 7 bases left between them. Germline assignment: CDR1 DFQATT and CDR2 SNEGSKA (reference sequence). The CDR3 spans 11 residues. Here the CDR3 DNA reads TGCAGTGCTAGCCGTGCGAATGAGCAGTTCTTC. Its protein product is CSASRANEQFF.

CDR3 protein: CASSPTGNTDTQYF. For the CDR3, the DNA is TGTGCCAGCAGCCCCACCGGGAACACAGATACGCAGTATTTT. The rearrangement links TRBV4-2 to TRBJ2-3; D is possibly TRBD2 (5 bases). Germline lookup yields CDR1 LGHNA and CDR2 YNFKEQ. The germline V and J ends were trimmed by 4 bases and 2 bases, with 10 bases remaining between them. This CDR3 has 14 residues.